Below are 3 T cell receptor beta chains sequenced from a single sample in a study of identifying expanded T cells in peripheral blood. Sequencing was performed with immunoSEQ multiplex PCR; in TCRdb, only in-frame clones are kept and a portion is missing. The table includes about 100,000 clones, 75% to 90% detected once. The sample taken for sequencing was blood. These receptors originate from a person aged 18-69 years in good health.

The rearrangement uses TRBV19 and TRBJ1-2; no clear D. Trimming left V 2 bases short and J 2 bases short, with 9 bases between. This CDR3 spans 14 amino acids. The germline V gene has CDR1 LNHDA and CDR2 SQIVND (reference sequence). The CDR3 protein is CASSIQHANYGYTF. CDR3 in DNA: TGTGCCAGTAGTATACAACACGCGAACTATGGCTACACCTTC.

This chain links TRBV28 with TRBJ1-3, with TRBD1 identical over 7 bases. Germline V CDR1 and CDR2: MDHEN, SYDVKM. The CDR3 length is 19 residues. The trim removed 7 bases at V and 4 bases at J, leaving 22 bases unmatched. In nucleotides, the CDR3 is TGTGCCAGCATAGGTTGGTCGCTAGGGGGCACCCCGACCGGAAACACCATATATTTT. Translating gives CASIGWSLGGTPTGNTIYF.

The rearrangement uses TRBV5-1 and TRBJ2-5; TRBD2 matches at 7 bases. Germline V gives CDR1 SGHRS, CDR2 YFSETQ. V lost 0 bases to trimming and J lost 3 bases; unmatched junction nucleotides: 5. This CDR3 has 15 residues. The CDR3 reads CASSLGQGGEETQYF. Written as DNA, the CDR3 is TGCGCCAGCAGCTTGGGGCAGGGAGGGGAAGAGACCCAGTACTTC.